The clone carrying this T cell receptor (beta chain) showed up many times. Its antigen is not known. These data originate in a study of metastatic and nonmetastatic thyroid tumors. The wider study: Across peripheral blood and tumor or nodule tissue samples taken from malignant and benign thyroid patients, the repertoires were compared with one another. Findings of the study overall: Malignant thyroid tumors reportedly had TCR beta diversity that was significantly higher than in benign nodules, in blood and tumor.

The V and J ends lost 6 bases and 2 bases respectively, with 17 bases between them. CDR1 and CDR2 (germline): SGHRS, YFSETQ. The CDR3 is 15 amino acids. Original processing methods: Researchers built a distant-metastasis classifier for papillary thyroid cancer that drew on CDR3 differences across clinicopathological groups. TCRdb reprocessed the PCR reads via MiXCR. TCRdb assigned the V and J calls; the authors' analysis was not used. The table records just over 20,000 clones, more than 10% of them present only once. No patient had received any treatment before thyroid surgery. The TCR was taken from a male donor with papillary thyroid cancer or a benign thyroid nodule (not recorded which). Some clones in this sample may be carry-over from other donors' samples. The chain combines TRBV5-1 with TRBJ1-1; weak D call: TRBD1 (5 bases). The sequencing input was blood. The CDR3 DNA is TGCGCCAGCAAAGCCTTCGAGGGGAGAAACACTGAAGCTTTCTTT. Its protein product is CASKAFEGRNTEAFF.